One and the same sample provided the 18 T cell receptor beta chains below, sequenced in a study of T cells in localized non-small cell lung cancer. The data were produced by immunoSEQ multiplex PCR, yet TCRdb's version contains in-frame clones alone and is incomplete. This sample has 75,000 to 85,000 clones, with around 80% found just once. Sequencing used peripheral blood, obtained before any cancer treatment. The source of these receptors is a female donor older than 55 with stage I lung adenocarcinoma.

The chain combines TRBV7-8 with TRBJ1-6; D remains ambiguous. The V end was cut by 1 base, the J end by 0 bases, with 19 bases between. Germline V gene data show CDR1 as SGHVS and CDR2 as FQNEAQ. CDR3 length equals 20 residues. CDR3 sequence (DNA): TGTGCCAGCAGCTTAGGGACCTTGGGCAGTTGGAGCTCCTATAATTCACCCCTCCACTTT. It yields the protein CASSLGTLGSWSSYNSPLHF. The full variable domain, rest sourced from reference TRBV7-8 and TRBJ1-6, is GAGVSQSPRYKVAKRGQDVALRCDPISGHVSLFWYQQALGQGPEFLTYFQNEAQLDKSGLPSDRFFAERPEGSVSTLKIQRTQQEDSAVYLCASSLGTLGSWSSYNSPLHFGNGTRLTVT.

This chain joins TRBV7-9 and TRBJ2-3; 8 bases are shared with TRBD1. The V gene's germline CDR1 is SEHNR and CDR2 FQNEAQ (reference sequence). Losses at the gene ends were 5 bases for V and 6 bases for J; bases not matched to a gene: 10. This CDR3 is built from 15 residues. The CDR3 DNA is TGTGCCAGCAGCCCTGAACAGGGGGGCCTTGATACGCAGTATTTT. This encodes CASSPEQGGLDTQYF.

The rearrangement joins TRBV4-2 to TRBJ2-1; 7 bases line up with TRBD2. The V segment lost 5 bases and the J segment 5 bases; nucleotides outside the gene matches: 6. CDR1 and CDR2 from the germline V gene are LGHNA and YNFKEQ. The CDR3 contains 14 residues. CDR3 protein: CASSLVRGDNEQFF. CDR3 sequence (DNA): TGTGCCAGCAGCTTGGTTCGGGGGGACAATGAGCAGTTCTTC.

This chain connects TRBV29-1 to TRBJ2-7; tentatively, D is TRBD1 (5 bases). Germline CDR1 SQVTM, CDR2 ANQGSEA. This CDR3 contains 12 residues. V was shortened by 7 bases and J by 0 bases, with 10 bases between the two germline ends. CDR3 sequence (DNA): TGCAGCGGGGGCGACCGCTCCTACGAGCAGTACTTC. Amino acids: CSGGDRSYEQYF.

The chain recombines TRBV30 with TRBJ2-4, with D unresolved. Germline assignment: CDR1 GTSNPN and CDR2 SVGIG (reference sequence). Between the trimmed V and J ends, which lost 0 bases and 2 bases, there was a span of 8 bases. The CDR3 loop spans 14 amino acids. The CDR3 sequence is CAWSVRGPKNIQYF. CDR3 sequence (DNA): TGTGCCTGGAGTGTACGAGGACCCAAAAACATTCAGTACTTC.

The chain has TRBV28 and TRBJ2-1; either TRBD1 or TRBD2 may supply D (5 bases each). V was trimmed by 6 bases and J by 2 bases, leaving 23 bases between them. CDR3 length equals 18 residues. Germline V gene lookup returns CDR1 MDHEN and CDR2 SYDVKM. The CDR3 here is CASSFSWLSRGTYNEQFF. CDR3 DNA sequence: TGTGCCAGCAGCTTCTCCTGGCTCTCGAGGGGAACCTACAATGAGCAGTTCTTC.

CDR3 amino acids: CASSFSSLLEALHF. CDR3 in DNA: TGCGCCAGCAGCTTCAGTTCCCTCCTTGAGGCCCTCCACTTT. The rearrangement links TRBV5-1 to TRBJ1-6, with D uncertain. The CDR3 length is 14 residues. The V and J ends lost 2 bases and 14 bases respectively, with 17 bases between them. Germline CDR1 SGHRS, CDR2 YFSETQ.

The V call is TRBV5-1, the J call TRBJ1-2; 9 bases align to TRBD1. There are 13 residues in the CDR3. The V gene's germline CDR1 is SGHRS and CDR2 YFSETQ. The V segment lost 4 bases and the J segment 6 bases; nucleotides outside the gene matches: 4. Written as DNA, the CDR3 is TGCGCCAGCAGCCCAGGGACAGGGCATGGCTACACCTTC. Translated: CASSPGTGHGYTF. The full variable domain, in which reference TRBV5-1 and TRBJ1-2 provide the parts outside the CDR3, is KAGVTQTPRYLIKTRGQQVTLSCSPISGHRSVSWYQQTPGQGLQFLFEYFSETQRNKGNFPGRFSGRQFSNSRSEMNVSTLELGDSALYLCASSPGTGHGYTFGSGTRLTVV.

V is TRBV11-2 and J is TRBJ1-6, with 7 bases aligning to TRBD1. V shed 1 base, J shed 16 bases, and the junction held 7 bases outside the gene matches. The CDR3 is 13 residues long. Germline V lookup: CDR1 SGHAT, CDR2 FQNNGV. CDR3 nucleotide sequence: TGTGCCAGCAGCTTAGGGGGACAGAGGAAACTCCACTTT. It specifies CASSLGGQRKLHF.

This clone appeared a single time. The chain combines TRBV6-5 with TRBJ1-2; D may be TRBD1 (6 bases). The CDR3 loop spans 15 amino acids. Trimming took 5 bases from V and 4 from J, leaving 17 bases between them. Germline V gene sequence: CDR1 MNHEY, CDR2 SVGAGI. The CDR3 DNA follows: TGTGCCAGCAGTCCCTTGACAGGCACCGTCTATGGCTACACCTTC. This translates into CASSPLTGTVYGYTF.

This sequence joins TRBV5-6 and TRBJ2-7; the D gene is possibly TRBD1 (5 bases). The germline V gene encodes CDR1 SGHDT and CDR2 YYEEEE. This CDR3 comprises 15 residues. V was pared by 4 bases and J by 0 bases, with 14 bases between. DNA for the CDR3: TGTGCCAGCAGCAATAGGGCAGGGCTCTCCTACGAGCAGTACTTC. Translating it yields CASSNRAGLSYEQYF.

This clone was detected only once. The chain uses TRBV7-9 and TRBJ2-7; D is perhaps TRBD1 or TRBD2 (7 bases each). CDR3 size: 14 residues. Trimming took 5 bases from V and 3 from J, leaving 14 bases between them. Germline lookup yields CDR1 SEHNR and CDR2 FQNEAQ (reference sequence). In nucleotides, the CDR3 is TGTGCCAGCAGCCTTACAGGGGAGGGCTACGAGCAGTACTTC. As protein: CASSLTGEGYEQYF.

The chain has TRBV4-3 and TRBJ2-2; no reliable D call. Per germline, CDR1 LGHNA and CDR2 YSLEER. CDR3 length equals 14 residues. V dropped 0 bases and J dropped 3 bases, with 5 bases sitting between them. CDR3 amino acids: CASSQEWHTGELFF. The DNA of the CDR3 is TGCGCCAGCAGCCAAGAATGGCACACCGGGGAGCTGTTTTTT.

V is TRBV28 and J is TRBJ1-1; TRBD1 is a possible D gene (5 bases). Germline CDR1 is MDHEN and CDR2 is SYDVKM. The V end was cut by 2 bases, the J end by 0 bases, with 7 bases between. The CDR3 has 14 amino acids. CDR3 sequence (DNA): TGTGCCAGCAGTTTAATAGGGGTGAACACTGAAGCTTTCTTT. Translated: CASSLIGVNTEAFF.

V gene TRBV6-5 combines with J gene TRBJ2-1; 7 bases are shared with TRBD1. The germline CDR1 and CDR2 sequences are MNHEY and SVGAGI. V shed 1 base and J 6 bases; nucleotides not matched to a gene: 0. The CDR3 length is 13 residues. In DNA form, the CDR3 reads TGTGCCAGCAGTTACTGGGACAGCAATGAGCAGTTCTTC. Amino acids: CASSYWDSNEQFF.

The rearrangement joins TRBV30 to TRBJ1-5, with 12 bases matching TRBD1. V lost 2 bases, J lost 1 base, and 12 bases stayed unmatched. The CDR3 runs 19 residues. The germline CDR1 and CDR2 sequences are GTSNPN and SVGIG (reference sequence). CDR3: CAWSSGPGQGAGSNQPQHF. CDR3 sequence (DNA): TGTGCCTGGAGTTCTGGGCCGGGACAGGGGGCCGGAAGCAATCAGCCCCAGCATTTT.

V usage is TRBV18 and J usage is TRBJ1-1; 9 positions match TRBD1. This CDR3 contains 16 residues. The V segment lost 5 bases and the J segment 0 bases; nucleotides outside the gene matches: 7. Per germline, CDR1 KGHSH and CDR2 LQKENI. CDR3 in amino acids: CASSSWTGALNTEAFF. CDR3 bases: TGTGCCAGCTCATCCTGGACAGGGGCCCTGAACACTGAAGCTTTCTTT.

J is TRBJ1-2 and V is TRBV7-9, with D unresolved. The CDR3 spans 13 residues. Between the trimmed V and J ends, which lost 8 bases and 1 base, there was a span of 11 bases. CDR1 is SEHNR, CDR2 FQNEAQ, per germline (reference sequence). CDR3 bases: TGTGCCAGCGCGAGAGATGTTAACTATGGCTACACCTTC. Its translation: CASARDVNYGYTF.